This T cell receptor (beta chain) appears in the sequencing data of a study of quantifying T cell responses using KT2 cells. The overall study: TCR alpha and beta constant-region primers primed reverse transcription of RNA.

Each cDNA got a UMI-containing oligo ligated at its 3' end. First-round PCR used around 4 cycles and beta primers RC1.1 and RC1.2 covering TRBC1 and TRBC2. TCRdb redid the calling of the UMI-ligation and nested PCR reads with MiXCR, one entry per CDR3 protein. The data contain tens of thousands of distinct CDR3 sequences, 6% to 8% of them singletons. This clonotype occurred many times. CDR3 length equals 14 residues. Germline CDR1 SNHLY, CDR2 FYNNEI. V lost 4 bases, J lost 5 bases, and 11 bases lay in between. The receptor's source is a human donor. Sequencing was performed on PBMCs spiked with cells of the T cell clone KT2. The V and J genes are TRBV2 and TRBJ1-4; the D is unclear. This CDR3 reads CASSGGFTNEKLFF. The DNA of the CDR3 is TGTGCCAGCAGTGGAGGGTTCACGAATGAAAAACTGTTTTTT.